Listed below are T cell receptor beta chains from one sample, sequenced in a study of a mutant IDH1 vaccine in newly diagnosed glioma. Using immunoSEQ multiplex PCR, the repertoire was profiled, and TCRdb retains in-frame clones only, with some absent. Counted here are about 92,000 clones, roughly four fifths occurring once; the ten biggest clones make up 6% to 9.5%. The specimen comprised PBMCs, sampled from a glioma patient treated with radiotherapy, temozolomide or both. The receptors were gathered from a woman in her forties or fifties with glioma. The CDR3 runs from the conserved cysteine through the conserved F or W. The order of the fields is V gene, J gene, clone size, D gene, CDR3 DNA, CDR3 protein. D genes are given only for firm matches. Not all rows give a size; the values are once, few, many and, for expanded clones, a class.

TRBV4-1	TRBJ2-5	NA	TRBD2	TGCGCCAGCAGCCAACCAGGACTAGCGGCCGCCCAGACCCAGTACTTC	CASSQPGLAAAQTQYF
TRBV11-3	TRBJ1-2	NA	NA	TGTGCCAGCAGCTTAGATCTAGGTGGCTACACCTTC	CASSLDLGGYTF
TRBV2	TRBJ1-5	NA	NA	TGTGCCAGCAGGGGGCAGGGGAACCAGCCCCAGCATTTT	CASRGQGNQPQHF
TRBV14	TRBJ2-7	NA	NA	TGTGCCAGCAGCCAAGTCGAGCAAGGCGAGCAGTACTTC	CASSQVEQGEQYF
TRBV5-5	TRBJ1-2	NA	TRBD1	TGTGCCAGCAGCAATACAGGGGGCAACTATGGCTACACCTTC	CASSNTGGNYGYTF
TRBV6-6	TRBJ1-4	once	TRBD1	TGTGCCAGCAGGCCGGACAGGGTTGAAAAACTGTTTTTT	CASRPDRVEKLFF
TRBV2	TRBJ1-1	NA	TRBD1	TGTGCCAGCAGAACTTCAACAGGGGGCGCATCTGAAGCTTTCTTT	CASRTSTGGASEAFF
TRBV7-2	TRBJ2-7	NA	NA	TGTGCCAGCAGCGCTACAGGCAAGGGCGAGCAGTACTTC	CASSATGKGEQYF
TRBV10-3	TRBJ2-5	NA	NA	TGTGCCATCAGTGAAGGCTTAGGGGTCCCATGGGAGACCCAGTACTTC	CAISEGLGVPWETQYF
TRBV13	TRBJ2-3	NA	NA	TGTGCCAGCAGCCTCCCTTCCGACGGGGCAGATACGCAGTATTTT	CASSLPSDGADTQYF
TRBV15	TRBJ1-1	NA	TRBD1	TGTGCCACCAGCAGCTTCGGCCAGGGGGCTGAAGCTTTCTTT	CATSSFGQGAEAFF
TRBV19	TRBJ2-7	NA	NA	TGTGCCAGTAGTATGATTGGGCACAGCTCCTACGAGCAGTACTTC	CASSMIGHSSYEQYF
TRBV5-5	TRBJ2-1	NA	TRBD2	TGTGCCAGCAGCTTGAGCGGGGGTTTCGGGGAGCAGTTCTTC	CASSLSGGFGEQFF
TRBV11-3	TRBJ1-5	few	NA	TGTGCCAGCAGCTTAGGGTATGGCCAGCCCCAGCATTTT	CASSLGYGQPQHF
TRBV9	TRBJ2-3	NA	NA	TGTGCCAGCAGCGCACACCCAGGGGGGAAAGCAGATACGCAGTATTTT	CASSAHPGGKADTQYF
TRBV7-3	TRBJ1-1	once	NA	TGTGCCAGCAGCTTCGGAGATTCCGCTGAAGCTTTCTTT	CASSFGDSAEAFF
TRBV14	TRBJ2-1	NA	NA	TGTGCCAGCAGCTTCAGAGACCCGTCCACCTACAATGAGCAGTTCTTC	CASSFRDPSTYNEQFF
TRBV11-3	TRBJ2-5	NA	NA	TGTGCCAGCAGCTTAGACGGAGAGACCCAGTACTTC	CASSLDGETQYF
TRBV19	TRBJ1-2	NA	TRBD1	TGTGCCAGTAGTACCGTCAGGACAGGGTTTGAGGGCTACACCTTC	CASSTVRTGFEGYTF
TRBV9	TRBJ1-3	once	NA	TGTGCCAGCACCCTGGAGCCGGGGAACCCCTTGTATTTT	CASTLEPGNPLYF
TRBV7-9	TRBJ2-3	NA	NA	TGTGCCAGCAGCTTCCCGGTACCTGGGCACCCAGATACGCAGTATTTT	CASSFPVPGHPDTQYF
TRBV19	TRBJ1-1	NA	NA	TGTGCCAGTAGGCCTGGGGGGGCCGGGGGGAACACTGAAGCTTTCTTT	CASRPGGAGGNTEAFF
TRBV19	TRBJ2-1	NA	NA	TGTGCCAGTAGTATAGAGGGCGGACGAGGAGCCTACAATGAGCAGTTCTTC	CASSIEGGRGAYNEQFF
TRBV7-9	TRBJ2-2	NA	TRBD1	TGTGCCAGCAGCTTGCGAGGGGGCGCGGGCACCGGGGAGCTGTTTTTT	CASSLRGGAGTGELFF
TRBV5-4	TRBJ1-5	NA	NA	TGTGCCAGCAGCTTCTCCGGAAGCAATCAGCCCCAGCATTTT	CASSFSGSNQPQHF
TRBV20-1	TRBJ2-1	NA	NA	TGCAGTGCTGGGGGTCCACATGAGCAGTTCTTC	CSAGGPHEQFF
TRBV5-1	TRBJ2-5	once	NA	TGCGCCAGCCGTCCTACTGGGGGCGCAGGAGAGACCCAGTACTTC	CASRPTGGAGETQYF
TRBV9	TRBJ2-3	NA	TRBD2	TGTGCCAGCAGCGCTAGTAGCGGGGGGGCGTTAGATACGCAGTATTTT	CASSASSGGALDTQYF
TRBV4-2	TRBJ2-1	once	TRBD1	TGTGCCAGCAGCCATGTTTTCCGGGACAGGGGCCTTCTATCCCTCAATGAGCAGTTCTTC	CASSHVFRDRGLLSLNEQFF
TRBV6-5	TRBJ2-6	few	NA	TGTGCCAGCAGCGGACTCCTCTCTGGGGCCAACGTCCTGACTTTC	CASSGLLSGANVLTF
TRBV7-2	TRBJ1-2	NA	TRBD1	TGTGCCAGCAGCATCGGACAGGGGCTAGGCTATGGCTACACCTTC	CASSIGQGLGYGYTF
TRBV5-1	TRBJ2-3	NA	TRBD2	TGCGCCAGCAGCTTCGATGCGGGGGGGGCCGCAGATACGCAGTATTTT	CASSFDAGGAADTQYF
TRBV9	TRBJ1-5	NA	TRBD1	TGTGCCAGCAGCGGGACAGGGGTGAGCAATCAGCCCCAGCATTTT	CASSGTGVSNQPQHF
TRBV5-6	TRBJ1-4	NA	NA	TGTGCCAGCAGCTTGCGCAGGGAAACTAATGAAAAACTGTTTTTT	CASSLRRETNEKLFF
TRBV7-9	TRBJ1-1	NA	TRBD1	TGTGCCAGCAGCCCCCAGACGACAGGGGGAAACACTGAAGCTTTCTTT	CASSPQTTGGNTEAFF
TRBV11-2	TRBJ1-5	few	NA	TGTGCCAGCAGCCCTGGACGGTGGGGGGACAGCAATCAGCCCCAGCATTTT	CASSPGRWGDSNQPQHF
TRBV14	TRBJ2-7	NA	TRBD1	TGTGCCAGCAGCCCGGACAGGGTCCGGCAGTACTTC	CASSPDRVRQYF
TRBV19	TRBJ2-1	few	TRBD2	TGTGCCAGTAACGGGGACTATTATGAGCAGTTCTTC	CASNGDYYEQFF
TRBV5-1	TRBJ2-1	NA	NA	TGCGCCAGCAGCTTGGGACCGGGGCCGGACAATGAGCAGTTCTTC	CASSLGPGPDNEQFF
TRBV5-1	TRBJ2-2	few	NA	TGCGCCAGCAAGCTACCGTCCGGTTCCGGGGAGCTGTTTTTT	CASKLPSGSGELFF
TRBV4-1	TRBJ1-2	once	NA	TGCGCCAGCAGCCACCCTGGGGCCGGGCCCTATGGCTACACCTTC	CASSHPGAGPYGYTF
TRBV7-3	TRBJ2-2	NA	TRBD2	TGTGCCAGCAGCTTGACTCCCGGGACTAGCGGAGCGCTGAGCACCGGGGAGCTGTTTTTT	CASSLTPGTSGALSTGELFF
TRBV28	TRBJ1-1	few	NA	TGTGCCAGCAGTGAACAGAAACACGCTTTCTTT	CASSEQKHAFF
TRBV28	TRBJ1-2	once	NA	TGTGCCATCACGGACAGCAAATGGGGTGGCTACACCTTC	CAITDSKWGGYTF
TRBV11-3	TRBJ2-5	few	NA	TGTGCCAGCAGAAGAACAGGGATCATCCAAGAGACCCAGTACTTC	CASRRTGIIQETQYF
TRBV6-5	TRBJ2-2	NA	TRBD1	TGTGCCAGCAGTGGGACAGGTGTTCCCGGGGAGCTGTTTTTT	CASSGTGVPGELFF
TRBV19	TRBJ1-2	NA	NA	TGTGCCAGTAGTATTAGAGGGAGGGGAGGAGGCTACACCTTC	CASSIRGRGGGYTF
TRBV19	TRBJ2-3	NA	NA	TGTGCCAGTGATGACACAGATACGCAGTATTTT	CASDDTDTQYF
TRBV5-1	TRBJ2-7	NA	TRBD2	TGCGCCAGCAGCTTCGGGGGGAGCTCCTACGAGCAGTACTTC	CASSFGGSSYEQYF
TRBV11-2	TRBJ2-3	NA	NA	TGTGCCAGCAGCTTAGTCTCGCGGCAGCCCACAGATACGCAGTATTTT	CASSLVSRQPTDTQYF
TRBV10-1	TRBJ2-2	few	NA	TGCGCCAGCAGTCGGGACGGAATCACCGGGGAGCTGTTTTTT	CASSRDGITGELFF
TRBV7-2	TRBJ2-7	NA	TRBD2	TGTGCCAGCAGCCCCCGGACTAGCGGGGGTTACTCCTACGAGCAGTACTTC	CASSPRTSGGYSYEQYF
TRBV11-3	TRBJ2-5	NA	NA	TGTGCCAGCAGCCGAGACGGGGTTCAAGAGACCCAGTACTTC	CASSRDGVQETQYF
TRBV9	TRBJ1-1	once	NA	TGTGCCAGCAGCGTAGATACAACCATGAACACTGAAGCTTTCTTT	CASSVDTTMNTEAFF
TRBV4-2	TRBJ2-2	NA	TRBD2	TGTGCCAGCAGCCAAGAGTTAGCGGGGGGTTACACCGGGGAGCTGTTTTTT	CASSQELAGGYTGELFF
TRBV6-6	TRBJ2-7	few	TRBD1	TGTGCCAGCAGCGACTTCGACAGGGGCTTCTACGAGCAGTACTTC	CASSDFDRGFYEQYF
TRBV6-1	TRBJ2-5	NA	NA	TGTGCCAGCAGTGAGGGGGGCGGGGGAGCGGAGACCCAGTACTTC	CASSEGGGGAETQYF
TRBV5-1	TRBJ2-5	NA	NA	TGCGCCAGCAGCTTGAACAGGGCGGCCCAAGAGACCCAGTACTTC	CASSLNRAAQETQYF
TRBV7-6	TRBJ2-7	NA	NA	TGTGCCAGCAGCAAAACCCCGTGGCGGACAGCCTACGAGCAGTACTTC	CASSKTPWRTAYEQYF
TRBV5-6	TRBJ2-2	NA	TRBD1	TGTGCCAGCAGCTTTGGGACAGGGGGAACCGGGGAGCTGTTTTTT	CASSFGTGGTGELFF